The 14 T cell receptor beta chains reported below all come from one sample, sequenced in a study of T cells after yellow fever vaccination (dated by TCRdb to about 2019). The library was prepared using 5' RACE. Sequencing took place on an Illumina NovaSeq 6000. The raw public data were reprocessed by TCRdb itself: fastp quality trimming at Q25, MiXCR clonotype calling, in-frame beta chains only. Each entry merges the rows of one CDR3 protein and shows their most common DNA and genes. This sample is represented by a few hundred thousand distinct CDR3 sequences; 18% of them were singletons. Roughly a sixth of the sample belongs to the ten largest clones. Per the publication, the treatment or condition label means: live attenuated yellow fever vaccine strain. The sequencing here drew on PBMCs, taken before the yellow fever booster vaccination. These receptors were taken from a young man who received the YFV17D yellow fever vaccine.

This clonotype was observed a few times. The rearrangement joins TRBV18 to TRBJ1-6; 9 nucleotides match TRBD1. Germline assignment: CDR1 KGHSH and CDR2 LQKENI. This CDR3 has 16 amino acids. Trimming cost V 6 bases and J 6 bases; bases outside gene matches: 9. The CDR3 coding sequence is TGTGCCAGCTCTCCTCGACAGGGGGGATCTAATTCACCCCTCCACTTT. Translation gives CASSPRQGGSNSPLHF. Supplemented by reference TRBV18 and TRBJ1-6, the full variable domain reads NAGVMQNPRHLVRRRGQEARLRCSPMKGHSHVYWYRQLPEEGLKFMVYLQKENIIDESGMPKERFSAEFPKEGPSILRIQQVVRGDSAAYFCASSPRQGGSNSPLHFGNGTRLTVT.

This clonotype was counted only a few times. The gene calls are TRBV7-3 and TRBJ2-1; D is possibly TRBD2 (6 bases). V was pared by 5 bases and J by 7 bases, with 21 bases between. This CDR3 spans 16 amino acids. Per the germline V gene, CDR1 is SGHTA and CDR2 is FQGTGA. The CDR3 spells CASSPKGSTRVNEQFF. In nucleotides, the CDR3 is TGTGCCAGCAGCCCCAAAGGCTCGACTAGGGTGAATGAGCAGTTCTTC. Using reference TRBV7-3 and TRBJ2-1 for the parts outside the CDR3, the full variable domain is GAGVSQTPSNKVTEKGKYVELRCDPISGHTALYWYRQSLGQGPEFLIYFQGTGAADDSGLPNDRFFAVRPEGSVSTLKIQRTERGDSAVYLCASSPKGSTRVNEQFFGPGTRLTVL.

This clonotype was seen more than once but under ten times. A read error may produce the germline difference seen at one junction end. The chain is built from TRBV5-1 and TRBJ1-6, with a possible D match to TRBD1 (6 bases). The CDR3 is 16 residues long. Germline values: CDR1 SGHRS, CDR2 YFSETQ. CDR3 nucleotide sequence: TGCGCCAGCAGTGAACTGCCGGGGGCCTATAGTTCACCCCTCCACTTT. Protein product: CASSELPGAYSSPLHF.

This clonotype was found a few times. The chain joins TRBV6-5 to TRBJ1-2; 8 nucleotides match TRBD1. The CDR3 spans 14 residues. CDR1 is MNHEY and CDR2 is SVGAGI in the germline V gene. With 2 bases clipped from V and 7 bases from J, the junction kept 6 bases outside the gene matches. The CDR3 DNA reads as TGTGCCAGCAGTTACCAAACAGGGGGTATTGGCTACACCTTC. Protein: CASSYQTGGIGYTF.

The rearrangement uses TRBV6-5 and TRBJ1-3; TRBD1 matches 7 bases. Germline V gives CDR1 MNHEY, CDR2 SVGAGI. This CDR3 has 16 residues. J gave up 8 bases and V 5 bases, and 15 bases lay outside the gene matches. CDR3 region: CASSTDLTGEGHTIYF. The CDR3, as DNA: TGTGCCAGCAGTACCGACTTAACAGGGGAGGGGCACACCATATATTTT.

V and J are TRBV5-6 and TRBJ2-4; D is unclear. Looked up from germline, CDR1 is SGHDT and CDR2 is YYEEEE. With 0 bases removed from V and 1 base from J, the gap between germline ends came to 5 bases. This CDR3 has 14 amino acids. The CDR3 spells CASSLVSAKNIQYF. CDR3 bases: TGTGCCAGCAGCTTGGTGTCGGCCAAAAACATTCAGTACTTC.

The table lists this clonotype with a few counts. The CDR3: CASSLGRQGKRETQYF. The CDR3 DNA sequence: TGTGCCAGCAGCTTAGGTCGACAGGGCAAACGGGAGACCCAGTACTTC. V and J are TRBV11-2 and TRBJ2-5, with 7 bases lining up with TRBD1. V lost 1 base and J lost 5; bases outside the gene matches: 10. Germline lookup yields CDR1 SGHAT and CDR2 FQNNGV. CDR3 length: 16 residues.

This clonotype was seen a handful of times. The chain has TRBV12-3 or TRBV12-4 and TRBJ2-2; D possibly matches TRBD1 or TRBD2 (6 bases each). V was trimmed by 5 bases and J by 7 bases, leaving 23 bases between them. The length of the CDR3 is 17 residues. The CDR3 DNA reads TGTGCCAGCAGTCCTTCCACGAGAGGGGGGCTTGGCGGGGAGCTGTTTTTT. Its translation: CASSPSTRGGLGGELFF.

Only a few counts were recorded for this clonotype. The chain employs TRBV12-3 or TRBV12-4 and TRBJ2-2, with no clear D. CDR3 length: 15 amino acids. The V end was cut by 7 bases, the J end by 1 base, with 13 bases between. The CDR3 reads CASTLRALNTGELFF. The CDR3 DNA follows: TGTGCCAGCACCCTCCGGGCCCTGAACACCGGGGAGCTGTTTTTT.

The chain uses TRBV6-2 or TRBV6-3 and TRBJ1-5, with D perhaps matching TRBD1 (5 bases). This CDR3 is 14 amino acids long. The V gene's germline CDR1 is MNHEY and CDR2 SVGEGT. V was cut by 7 bases and J by 9 bases, with 19 bases left in between. CDR3 protein: CASTNDRRRRPQHF. The CDR3 DNA follows: TGTGCCAGCACTAATGACAGACGGAGAAGGCCCCAGCATTTT.

This clonotype was seen more than once but under ten times. This chain joins TRBV6-5 and TRBJ2-5; D is tentatively TRBD1 or TRBD2 (5 bases each). CDR3 length: 13 amino acids. The V end lost 8 bases, the J end lost 7 bases, and 17 bases lay between the germline ends. Germline CDR1 and CDR2: MNHEY and SVGAGI. The CDR3 reads CASRGGPLATQYF. The CDR3 DNA follows: TGTGCCAGCCGGGGCGGACCCCTCGCGACCCAGTACTTC.

In this sample, this clonotype turned up a few times. The V call is TRBV12-3 or TRBV12-4, the J call TRBJ1-1, with 9 bases lining up with TRBD1. V shed 5 bases, J shed 9 bases, and the junction held 7 bases outside the gene matches. CDR3 length: 13 amino acids. CDR3: CASSNRGLIQAFF. The CDR3 DNA reads TGTGCCAGCAGTAACAGGGGGCTTATCCAAGCTTTCTTT.

The chain has TRBV7-2 and TRBJ1-1, with 10 bases lining up with TRBD1. J lost 5 bases, V lost 5 bases, and 20 bases had no gene match. The CDR3 is 19 amino acids. Germline lookup yields CDR1 SGHTA and CDR2 FQGNSA. DNA for the CDR3: TGTGCCAGCAGCCCTATGGGAGGATCACGGGACAGGGGATGGACTGAAGCTTTCTTT. This encodes CASSPMGGSRDRGWTEAFF.

The chain links TRBV4-3 to TRBJ1-1, with TRBD1 matching 10 bases. The CDR3 length is 15 residues. The V gene's germline CDR1 is LGHNA and CDR2 YSLEER. Unmatched junction bases numbered 7, after V lost 4 bases and J lost 5 bases. The DNA for the CDR3 is TGCGCCAGCAGCCCCGGGACAGGGGTATGGACTGAAGCTTTCTTT. This codes for CASSPGTGVWTEAFF.